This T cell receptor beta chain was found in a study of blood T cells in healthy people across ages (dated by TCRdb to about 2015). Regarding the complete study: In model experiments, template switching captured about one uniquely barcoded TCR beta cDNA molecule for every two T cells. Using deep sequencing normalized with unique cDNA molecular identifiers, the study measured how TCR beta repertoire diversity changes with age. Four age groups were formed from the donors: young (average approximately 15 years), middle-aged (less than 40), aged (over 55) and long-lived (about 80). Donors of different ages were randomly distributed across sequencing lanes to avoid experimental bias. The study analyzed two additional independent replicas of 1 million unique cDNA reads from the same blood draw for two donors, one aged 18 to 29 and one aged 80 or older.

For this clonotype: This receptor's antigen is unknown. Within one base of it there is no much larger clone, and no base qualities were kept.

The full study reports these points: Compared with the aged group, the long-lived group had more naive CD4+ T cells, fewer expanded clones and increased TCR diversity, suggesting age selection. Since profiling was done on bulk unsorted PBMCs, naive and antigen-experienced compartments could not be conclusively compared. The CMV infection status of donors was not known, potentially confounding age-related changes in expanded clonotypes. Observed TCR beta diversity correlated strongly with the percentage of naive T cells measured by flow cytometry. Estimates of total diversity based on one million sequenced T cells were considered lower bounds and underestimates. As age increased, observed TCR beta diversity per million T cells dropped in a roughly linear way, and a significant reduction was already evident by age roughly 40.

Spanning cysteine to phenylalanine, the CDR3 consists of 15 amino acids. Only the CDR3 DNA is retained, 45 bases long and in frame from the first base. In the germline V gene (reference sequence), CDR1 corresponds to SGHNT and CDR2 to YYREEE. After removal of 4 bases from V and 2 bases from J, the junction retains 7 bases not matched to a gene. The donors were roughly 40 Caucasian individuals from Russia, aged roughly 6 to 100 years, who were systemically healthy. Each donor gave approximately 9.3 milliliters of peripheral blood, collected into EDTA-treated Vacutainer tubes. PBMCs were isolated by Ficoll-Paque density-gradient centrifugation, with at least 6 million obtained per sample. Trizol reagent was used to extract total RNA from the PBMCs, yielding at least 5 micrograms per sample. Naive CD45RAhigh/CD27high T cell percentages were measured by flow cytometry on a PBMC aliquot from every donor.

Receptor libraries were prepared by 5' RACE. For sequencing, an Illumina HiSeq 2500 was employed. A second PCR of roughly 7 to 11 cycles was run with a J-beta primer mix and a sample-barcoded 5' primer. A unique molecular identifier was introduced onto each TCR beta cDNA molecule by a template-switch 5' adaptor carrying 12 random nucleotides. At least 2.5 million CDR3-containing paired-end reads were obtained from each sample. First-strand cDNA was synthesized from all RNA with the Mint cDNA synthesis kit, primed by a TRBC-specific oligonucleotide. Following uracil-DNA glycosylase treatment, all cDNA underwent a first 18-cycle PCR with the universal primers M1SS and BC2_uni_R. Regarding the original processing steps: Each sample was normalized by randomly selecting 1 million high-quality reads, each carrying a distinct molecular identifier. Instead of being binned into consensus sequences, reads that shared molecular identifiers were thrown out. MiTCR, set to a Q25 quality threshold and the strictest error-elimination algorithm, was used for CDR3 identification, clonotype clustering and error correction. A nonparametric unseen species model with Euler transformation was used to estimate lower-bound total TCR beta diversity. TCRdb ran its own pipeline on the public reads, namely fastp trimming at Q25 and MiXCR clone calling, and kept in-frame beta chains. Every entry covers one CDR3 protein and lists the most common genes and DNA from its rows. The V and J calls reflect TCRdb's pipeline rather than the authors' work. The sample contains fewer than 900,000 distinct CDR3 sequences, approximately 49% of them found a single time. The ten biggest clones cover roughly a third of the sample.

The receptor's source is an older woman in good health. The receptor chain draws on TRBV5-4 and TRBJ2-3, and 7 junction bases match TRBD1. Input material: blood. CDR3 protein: CASSPQDRPTDTQYF. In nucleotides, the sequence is TGTGCCAGCAGCCCCCAGGACAGGCCCACAGATACGCAGTATTTT.